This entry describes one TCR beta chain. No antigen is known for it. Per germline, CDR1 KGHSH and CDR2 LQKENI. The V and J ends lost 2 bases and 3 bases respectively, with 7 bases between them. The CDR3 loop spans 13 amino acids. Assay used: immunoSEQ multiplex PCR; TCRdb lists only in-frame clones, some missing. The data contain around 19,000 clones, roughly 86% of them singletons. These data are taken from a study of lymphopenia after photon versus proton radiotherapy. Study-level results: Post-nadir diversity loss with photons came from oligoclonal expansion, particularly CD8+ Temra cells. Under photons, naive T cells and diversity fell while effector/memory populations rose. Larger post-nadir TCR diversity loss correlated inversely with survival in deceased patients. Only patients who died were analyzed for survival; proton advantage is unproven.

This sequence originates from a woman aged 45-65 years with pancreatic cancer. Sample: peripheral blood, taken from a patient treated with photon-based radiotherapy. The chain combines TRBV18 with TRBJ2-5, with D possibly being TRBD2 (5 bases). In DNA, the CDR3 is TGTGCCAGCTCACCATTCGGGGAAGAGACCCAGTACTTC. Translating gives CASSPFGEETQYF.